Sequencing of this T cell receptor (beta chain) was carried out in a study of T-cell memory formation after mild COVID-19. Notes on the study in general: The main location of contracting CD4+ clones was CM and EM, and that of contracting CD8+ clones was EMRA.

The CDR3 has 16 amino acids. Germline V lookup: CDR1 SGHDN, CDR2 FVKESK. Trimming shortened V by 1 base and J by 4 bases, and 14 bases separated the two germline ends. TCRdb passed the 5' RACE reads through MiXCR, listing each CDR3 protein once. The table includes approximately 290,000 distinct CDR3 sequences, approximately 19% detected once. Notes on this clonotype: Its antigen is currently unknown.

The sequence came from a young man who had mild COVID-19 (a few samples of this study predate the infection). Cell type and time point are not known. The V call is TRBV14, the J call TRBJ1-3; a weak D match, TRBD1 (6 bases). Sequencing was done on a sample of PBMCs or a T cell subset sorted from them (not recorded which). The CDR3 loop is CASSQVRGARGNTIYF. The CDR3 DNA is TGTGCCAGCAGCCAAGTTCGGGGGGCGCGAGGAAACACCATATATTTT. Full variable domain (rest looked up from reference TRBV14 and TRBJ1-3): EAGVTQFPSHSVIEKGQTVTLRCDPISGHDNLYWYRRVMGKEIKFLLHFVKESKQDESGMPNNRFLAERTGGTYSTLKVQPAELEDSGVYFCASSQVRGARGNTIYFGEGSWLTVV.